This T cell receptor (beta chain) emerged from a study of blood T cell repertoires in COVID-19. The CDR3 has 14 amino acids. Per germline, CDR1 LNHDA and CDR2 SQIVND (reference sequence). The J segment lost 6 bases and the V segment lost 4 bases, leaving 5 bases of the junction unmatched. Sequencing was performed with immunoSEQ multiplex PCR; in TCRdb, only in-frame clones are kept and a portion is missing. The sample lists a few hundred thousand clones; more than 70% were seen once. The sequence came from a woman in her 50s who had recovered from COVID-19. What was sequenced was peripheral blood. The rearrangement joins TRBV19 to TRBJ1-1; 10 bases align to TRBD1. CDR3 residues: CASSKGQGYSEAFF. CDR3 DNA: TGTGCCAGTAGTAAGGGACAGGGGTACTCTGAAGCTTTCTTT.